This T cell receptor (beta chain) comes out of a study of beta chain features in type 1 diabetes. The authors reverse transcribed all of the isolated RNA, so sequencing captured expressed TCRB transcripts. Here immunoSEQ multiplex PCR was the method, and the copy in TCRdb shows in-frame clones only, minus some. The profile shows under 950,000 clones, roughly 17% of them singletons. The germline gives CDR1 SGHRS, CDR2 YFSETQ. The CDR3 is 17 residues long. Between the trimmed V and J ends, which lost 4 bases and 0 bases, there was a span of 17 bases. V and J are TRBV5-1 and TRBJ2-1; the D gene is possibly TRBD2 (5 bases). Sequencing input: naive CD4+ T cells from blood. This TCR came from a woman aged 18-35 years in good health. The CDR3 here is CASSRGIARSSYNEQFF. The CDR3 coding sequence is TGCGCCAGCAGCCGCGGAATAGCGAGGAGCTCCTACAATGAGCAGTTCTTC.